This T cell receptor beta chain was identified in a study of identical twins. TCRdb re-called the 5' RACE reads with MiXCR, one entry per CDR3 protein. The profile shows about 200,000 distinct CDR3 sequences, less than 9.5% of them singletons. This CDR3 spans 13 amino acids. Per the germline V gene, CDR1 is MNHEY and CDR2 is SVGEGT. V shed 2 bases and J 6 bases; nucleotides not matched to a gene: 2. This clonotype was obtained from a woman in her late teens or twenties in good health. The sample comprised memory (CD45RO+) T cells sorted from blood. V is TRBV6-2 or TRBV6-3 and J is TRBJ1-2; 8 nucleotides agree with TRBD1. The CDR3, as DNA: TGTGCCAGCAGTTACGGACAGGGCCATGGCTACACCTTC. Protein: CASSYGQGHGYTF.